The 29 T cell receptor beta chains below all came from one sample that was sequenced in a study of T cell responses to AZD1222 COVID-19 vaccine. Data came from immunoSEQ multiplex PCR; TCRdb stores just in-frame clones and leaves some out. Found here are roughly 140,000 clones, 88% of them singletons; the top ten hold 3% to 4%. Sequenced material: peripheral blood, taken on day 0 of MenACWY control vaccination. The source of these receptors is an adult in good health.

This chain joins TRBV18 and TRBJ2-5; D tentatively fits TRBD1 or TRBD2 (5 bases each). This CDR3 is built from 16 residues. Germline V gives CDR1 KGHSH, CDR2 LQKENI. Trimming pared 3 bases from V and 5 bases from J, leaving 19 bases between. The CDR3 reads CASSPVRVRERETQYF. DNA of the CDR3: TGTGCCAGCTCACCGGTCAGGGTGAGGGAGCGGGAGACCCAGTACTTC.

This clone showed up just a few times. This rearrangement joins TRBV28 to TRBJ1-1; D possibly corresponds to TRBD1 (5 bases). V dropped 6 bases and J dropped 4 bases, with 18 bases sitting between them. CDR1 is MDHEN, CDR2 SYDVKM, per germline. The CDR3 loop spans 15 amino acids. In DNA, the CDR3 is TGTGCCAGCAGCCTTCCCCGACAGTTCCCCACTGAAGCTTTCTTT. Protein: CASSLPRQFPTEAFF. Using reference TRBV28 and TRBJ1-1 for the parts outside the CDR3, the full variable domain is DVKVTQSSRYLVKRTGEKVFLECVQDMDHENMFWYRQDPGLGLRLIYFSYDVKMKEKGDIPEGYSVSREKKERFSLILESASTNQTSMYLCASSLPRQFPTEAFFGQGTRLTVV.

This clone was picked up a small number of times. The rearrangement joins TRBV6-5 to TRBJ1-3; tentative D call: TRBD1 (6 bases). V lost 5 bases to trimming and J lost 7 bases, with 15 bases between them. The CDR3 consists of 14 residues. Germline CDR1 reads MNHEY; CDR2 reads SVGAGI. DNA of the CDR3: TGTGCCAGCAGTCGGGGGGACACCGGGAACACCATATATTTT. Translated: CASSRGDTGNTIYF.

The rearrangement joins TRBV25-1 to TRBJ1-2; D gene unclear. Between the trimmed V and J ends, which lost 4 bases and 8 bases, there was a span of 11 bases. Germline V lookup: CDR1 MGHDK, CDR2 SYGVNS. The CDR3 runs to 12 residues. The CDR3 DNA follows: TGTGCCAGCAGTGGAGAGGGTCGGGGCTACACCTTC. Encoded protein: CASSGEGRGYTF.

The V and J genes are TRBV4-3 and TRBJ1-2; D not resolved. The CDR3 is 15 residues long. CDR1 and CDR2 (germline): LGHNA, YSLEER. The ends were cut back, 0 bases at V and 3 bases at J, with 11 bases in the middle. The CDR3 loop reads CASSQELTDYYGYTF. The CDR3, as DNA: TGCGCCAGCAGCCAAGAACTAACAGATTACTATGGCTACACCTTC.

CDR3 amino acids: CAGRLAGAYNEQFF. For the CDR3, the DNA is TGTGCCGGAAGACTAGCGGGAGCCTACAATGAGCAGTTCTTC. This chain joins TRBV2 and TRBJ2-1, with 12 positions matching TRBD2. V lost 11 bases, J lost 2 bases, and 4 bases stayed unmatched. There are 14 residues in the CDR3. From germline, CDR1 is SNHLY and CDR2 FYNNEI.

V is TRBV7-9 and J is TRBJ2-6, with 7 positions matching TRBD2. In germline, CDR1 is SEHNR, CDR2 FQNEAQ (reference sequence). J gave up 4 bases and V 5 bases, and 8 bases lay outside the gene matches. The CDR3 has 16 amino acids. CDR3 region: CASSPQSGVGANVLTF. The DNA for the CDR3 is TGTGCCAGCAGCCCCCAGAGCGGGGTCGGGGCCAACGTCCTGACTTTC.

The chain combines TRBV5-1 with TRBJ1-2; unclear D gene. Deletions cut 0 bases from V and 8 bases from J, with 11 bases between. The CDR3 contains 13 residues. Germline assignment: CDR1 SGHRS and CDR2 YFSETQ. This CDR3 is CASSLDRFRGYTF. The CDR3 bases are TGCGCCAGCAGCTTGGACCGGTTTCGCGGCTACACCTTC.

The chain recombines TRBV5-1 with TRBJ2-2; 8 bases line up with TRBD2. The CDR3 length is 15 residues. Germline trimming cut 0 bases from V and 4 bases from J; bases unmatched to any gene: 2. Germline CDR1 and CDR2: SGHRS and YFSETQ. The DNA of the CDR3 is TGCGCCAGCAGCTTGGGAGCGGGAGCCACCGGGGAGCTGTTTTTT. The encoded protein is CASSLGAGATGELFF.

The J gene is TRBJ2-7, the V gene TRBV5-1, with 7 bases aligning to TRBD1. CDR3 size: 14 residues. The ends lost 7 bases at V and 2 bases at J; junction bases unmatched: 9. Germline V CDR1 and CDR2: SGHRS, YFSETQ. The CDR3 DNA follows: TGCGCCAGCGCCCTACGGGACAGAACCTACGAGCAGTACTTC. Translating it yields CASALRDRTYEQYF.

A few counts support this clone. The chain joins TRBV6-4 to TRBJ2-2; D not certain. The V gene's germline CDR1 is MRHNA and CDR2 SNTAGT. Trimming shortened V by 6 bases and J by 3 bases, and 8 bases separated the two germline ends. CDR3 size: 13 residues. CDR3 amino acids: CASRSSDTGELFF. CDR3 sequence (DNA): TGTGCCAGCAGATCCTCGGACACCGGGGAGCTGTTTTTT.

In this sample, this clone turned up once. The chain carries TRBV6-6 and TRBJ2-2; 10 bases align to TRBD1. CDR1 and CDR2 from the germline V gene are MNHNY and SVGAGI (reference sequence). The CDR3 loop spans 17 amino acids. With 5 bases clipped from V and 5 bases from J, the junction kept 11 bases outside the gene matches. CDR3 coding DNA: TGTGCCAGCAGTCGCGGACAGGGGGGTGGTAAAACCGGGGAGCTGTTTTTT. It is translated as CASSRGQGGGKTGELFF.

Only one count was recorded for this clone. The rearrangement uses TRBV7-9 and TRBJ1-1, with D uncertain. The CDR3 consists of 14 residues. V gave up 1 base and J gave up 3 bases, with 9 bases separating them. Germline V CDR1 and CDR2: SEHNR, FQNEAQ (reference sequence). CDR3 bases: TGTGCCAGCAGCTTAGAGGGCAGTTACACTGAAGCTTTCTTT. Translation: CASSLEGSYTEAFF.

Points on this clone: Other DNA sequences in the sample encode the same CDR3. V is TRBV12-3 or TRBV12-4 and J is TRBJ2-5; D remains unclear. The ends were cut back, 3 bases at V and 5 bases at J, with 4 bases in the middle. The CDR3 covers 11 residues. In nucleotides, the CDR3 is TGTGCCAGCAGTTTGTCCGAGACCCAGTACTTC. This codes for CASSLSETQYF.

CDR3 sequence: CASSRDMNTEAFF. For the CDR3, the DNA is TGTGCCAGCAGCCGCGACATGAACACTGAAGCTTTCTTT. The rearrangement joins TRBV7-6 to TRBJ1-1; D is ambiguous. CDR1 is SGHVS, CDR2 FNYEAQ, per germline. Trimming removed 5 bases from V and 0 bases from J, with 7 bases in between. The CDR3 has 13 residues.

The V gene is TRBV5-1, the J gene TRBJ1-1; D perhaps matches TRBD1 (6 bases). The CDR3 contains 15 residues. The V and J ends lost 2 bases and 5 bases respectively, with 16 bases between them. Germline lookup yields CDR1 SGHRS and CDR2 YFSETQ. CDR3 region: CASSLKGGLGTEAFF. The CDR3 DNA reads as TGCGCCAGCAGCTTAAAGGGGGGGCTAGGTACTGAAGCTTTCTTT.

The CDR3 region has the DNA TGCAGCACGAGGAGTACAGGCAGTTACAATGAGCAGTTCTTC. Residues: CSTRSTGSYNEQFF. The genes are TRBV29-1 and TRBJ2-1; perhaps TRBD1 as D (5 bases). Trimming stripped 8 bases from V and 4 bases from J, with 18 bases between. Germline V gene lookup returns CDR1 SQVTM and CDR2 ANQGSEA. This CDR3 spans 14 amino acids.

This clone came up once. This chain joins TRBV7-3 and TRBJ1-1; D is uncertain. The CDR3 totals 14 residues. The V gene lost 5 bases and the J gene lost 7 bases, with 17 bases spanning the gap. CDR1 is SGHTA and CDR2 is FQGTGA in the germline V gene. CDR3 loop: CASSHQPGPHEAFF. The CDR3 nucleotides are TGTGCCAGCAGCCATCAACCGGGCCCCCATGAAGCTTTCTTT.

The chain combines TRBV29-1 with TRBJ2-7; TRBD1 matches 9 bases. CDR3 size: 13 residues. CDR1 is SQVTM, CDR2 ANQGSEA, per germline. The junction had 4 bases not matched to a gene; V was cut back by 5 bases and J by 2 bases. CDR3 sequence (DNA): TGCAGCGTTCAAGGGGACAGGGCCTACGAGCAGTACTTC. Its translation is CSVQGDRAYEQYF.

Here the CDR3 reads CASSDQGGGYTF. The CDR3 region has the DNA TGTGCCAGCAGTGATCAGGGTGGTGGCTACACCTTC. The chain recombines TRBV2 with TRBJ1-2; TRBD1 is a possible D gene (5 bases). V was shortened by 3 bases and J by 7 bases, with 9 bases between the two germline ends. Germline V lookup: CDR1 SNHLY, CDR2 FYNNEI. The CDR3 length is 12 residues.

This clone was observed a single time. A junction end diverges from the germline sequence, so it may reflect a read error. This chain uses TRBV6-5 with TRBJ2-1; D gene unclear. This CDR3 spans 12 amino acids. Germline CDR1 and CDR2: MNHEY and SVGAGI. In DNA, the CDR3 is TGTACCAGCAGCCAGACTGGGAATGAGCAGTTCTTC. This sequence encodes CTSSQTGNEQFF.

For the CDR3, the DNA is TGTGCCAGCAGTTCACAACTAGTTCCGAACAATGAGCAGTTCTTC. Translated: CASSSQLVPNNEQFF. The chain links TRBV28 to TRBJ2-1, with D perhaps matching TRBD2 (5 bases). The ends were cut back, 4 bases at V and 5 bases at J, with 15 bases in the middle. Germline values: CDR1 MDHEN, CDR2 SYDVKM. CDR3 length equals 15 residues.

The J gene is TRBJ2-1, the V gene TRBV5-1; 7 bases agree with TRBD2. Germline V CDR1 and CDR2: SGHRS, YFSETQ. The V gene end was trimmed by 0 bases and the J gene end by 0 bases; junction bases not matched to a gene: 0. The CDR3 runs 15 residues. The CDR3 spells CASSLGLASYNEQFF. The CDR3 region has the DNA TGCGCCAGCAGCTTGGGACTAGCCTCCTACAATGAGCAGTTCTTC.

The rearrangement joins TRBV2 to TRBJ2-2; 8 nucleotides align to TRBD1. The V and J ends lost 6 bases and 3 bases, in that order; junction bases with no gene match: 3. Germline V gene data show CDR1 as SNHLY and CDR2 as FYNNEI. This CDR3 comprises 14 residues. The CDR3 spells CASRGRGHTGELFF. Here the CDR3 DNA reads TGTGCCAGCAGAGGCAGGGGGCACACCGGGGAGCTGTTTTTT.

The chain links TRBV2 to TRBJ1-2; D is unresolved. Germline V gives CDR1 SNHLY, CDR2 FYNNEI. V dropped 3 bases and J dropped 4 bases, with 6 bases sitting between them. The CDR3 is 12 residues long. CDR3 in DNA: TGTGCCAGCAGTGAGTCAGTCTATGGCTACACCTTC. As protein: CASSESVYGYTF.

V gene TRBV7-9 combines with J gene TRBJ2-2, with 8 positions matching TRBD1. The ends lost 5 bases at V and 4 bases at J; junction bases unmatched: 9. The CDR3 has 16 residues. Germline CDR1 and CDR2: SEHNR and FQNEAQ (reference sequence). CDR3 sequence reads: CASSEKDREFTGELFF. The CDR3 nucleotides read TGTGCCAGCAGCGAGAAGGACAGGGAGTTCACCGGGGAGCTGTTTTTT. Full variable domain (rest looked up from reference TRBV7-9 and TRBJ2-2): DTGVSQNPRHKITKRGQNVTFRCDPISEHNRLYWYRQTLGQGPEFLTYFQNEAQLEKSRLLSDRFSAERPKGSFSTLEIQRTEQGDSAMYLCASSEKDREFTGELFFGEGSRLTVL.

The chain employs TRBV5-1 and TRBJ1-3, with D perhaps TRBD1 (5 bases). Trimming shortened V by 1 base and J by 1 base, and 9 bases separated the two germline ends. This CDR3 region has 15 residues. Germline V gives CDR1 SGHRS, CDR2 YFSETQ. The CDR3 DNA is TGCGCCAGCAGCTTGATCGGGGGATCTGGAAACACCATATATTTT. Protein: CASSLIGGSGNTIYF.

This CDR3 is CASKGGRIYEQYF. In DNA, the CDR3 is TGTGCCAGCAAGGGTGGACGGATCTACGAGCAGTACTTC. The chain uses TRBV2 and TRBJ2-7; no reliable D call. Germline V lookup: CDR1 SNHLY, CDR2 FYNNEI. The CDR3 has 13 residues. Trimming removed 7 bases at V and 3 bases at J, with 13 bases between.

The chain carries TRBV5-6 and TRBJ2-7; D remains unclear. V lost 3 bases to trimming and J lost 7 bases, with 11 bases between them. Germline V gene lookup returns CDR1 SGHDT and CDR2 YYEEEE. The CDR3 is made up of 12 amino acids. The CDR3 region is CASSSLTFEQYF. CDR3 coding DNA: TGTGCCAGCAGCTCCCTTACGTTTGAGCAGTACTTC.